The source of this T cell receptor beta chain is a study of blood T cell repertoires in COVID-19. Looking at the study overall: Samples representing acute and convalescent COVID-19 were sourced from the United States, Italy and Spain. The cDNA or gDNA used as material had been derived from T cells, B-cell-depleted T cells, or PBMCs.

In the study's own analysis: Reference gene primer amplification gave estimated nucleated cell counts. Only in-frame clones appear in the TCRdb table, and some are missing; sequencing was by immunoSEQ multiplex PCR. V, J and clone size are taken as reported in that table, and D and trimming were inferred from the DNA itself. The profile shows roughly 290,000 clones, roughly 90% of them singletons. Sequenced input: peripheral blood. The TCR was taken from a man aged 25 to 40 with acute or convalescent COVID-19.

DNA of the CDR3: TGTGCCAGCAGTCCCAGGTTGTCCCGGACGAACAGGTACGAGCAGTACTTC. It encodes CASSPRLSRTNRYEQYF. The chain links TRBV27 to TRBJ2-7; maybe TRBD1 (5 bases). Germline V lookup: CDR1 MNHEY, CDR2 SMNVEV (reference sequence). There are 17 residues in the CDR3. V gave up 5 bases and J gave up 4 bases, with 24 bases separating them.